The TCR beta chain under discussion was sequenced for a study of OX40 agonist ivuxolimab in advanced cancers. Data came from immunoSEQ multiplex PCR; TCRdb stores just in-frame clones and leaves some out. The sample has tens of thousands of clones, more than 80% seen once. The sample holds one count of this clone. V was trimmed by 3 bases and J by 2 bases, leaving 8 bases between them. This CDR3 has 13 residues. Germline-derived CDR1 and CDR2 are SGHNT and YYREEE (reference sequence). The chain combines TRBV5-4 with TRBJ2-5; D not certain. This clonotype originated in an adult with an advanced solid tumor such as melanoma, head and neck, liver or kidney cancer. The input for sequencing was CD4+ or CD8+ T cells sorted from blood, taken in a trial of the OX40 agonist ivuxolimab. The CDR3 reads CASSYQEQETQYF. CDR3 nucleotides: TGTGCCAGCAGCTACCAGGAGCAAGAGACCCAGTACTTC.